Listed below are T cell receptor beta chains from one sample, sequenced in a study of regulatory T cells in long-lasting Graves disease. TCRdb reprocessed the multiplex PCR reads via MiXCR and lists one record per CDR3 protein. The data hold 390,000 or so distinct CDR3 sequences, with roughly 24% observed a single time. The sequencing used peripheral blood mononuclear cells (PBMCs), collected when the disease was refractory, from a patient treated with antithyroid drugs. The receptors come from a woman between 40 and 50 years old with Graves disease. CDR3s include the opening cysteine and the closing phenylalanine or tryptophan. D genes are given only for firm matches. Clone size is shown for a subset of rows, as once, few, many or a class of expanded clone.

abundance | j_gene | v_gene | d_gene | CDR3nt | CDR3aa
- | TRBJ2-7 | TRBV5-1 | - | TGCGCCAGCAGCTTGTCTCGGGTAAATGCAATCTCCTACGAGCAGTACTTC | CASSLSRVNAISYEQYF
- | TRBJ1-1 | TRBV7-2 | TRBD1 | TGTGCCAGCAGCTCCAAAACTCAACCGACAGGGGCCTTGAACACTGAAGCTTTCTTT | CASSSKTQPTGALNTEAFF
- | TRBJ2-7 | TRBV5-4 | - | TGTGCCAGCAGCTATGGGACTTTTCCTTACGAGCAGTACTTC | CASSYGTFPYEQYF
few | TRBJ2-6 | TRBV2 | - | TGTGCCAGCAGGTCAATCCCTGGGGCCAACGTCCTGACTTTC | CASRSIPGANVLTF
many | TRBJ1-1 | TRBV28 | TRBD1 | TGTGCCAGCAGTTTCCGATGGACAGGGAGCAACACTGAAGCTTTCTTT | CASSFRWTGSNTEAFF
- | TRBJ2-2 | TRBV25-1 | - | TGTGCCAGCAGTGGGGGAGCGGGCAGTTTCACCGGGGAGCTGTTTTTT | CASSGGAGSFTGELFF
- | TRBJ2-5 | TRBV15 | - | TGTGCCACCAGCAGAGAACCGATACGAGAGAATCTGGTAGGAGAAGAGACCCAGTACTTC | CATSREPIRENLVGEETQYF
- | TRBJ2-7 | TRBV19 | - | TGTGCCAGTAAGGGGGGAACCTACGAGCAGTACTTC | CASKGGTYEQYF
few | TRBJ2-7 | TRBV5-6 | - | TGTGCCAGCAGCCCGGGGTATAGCCAGCGGGCCTACGAGCAGTACTTC | CASSPGYSQRAYEQYF
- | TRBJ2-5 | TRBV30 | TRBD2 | TGTGCCTGGAGTGGACTAGCTTCAGAGACCCAGTACTTC | CAWSGLASETQYF
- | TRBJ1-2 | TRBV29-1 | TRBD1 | TGCAGCGTTGAAGATCTCACAGGGGGGAATAACTATGGCTACACCTTC | CSVEDLTGGNNYGYTF
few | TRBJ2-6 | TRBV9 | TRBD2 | TGTGCCAGCACCCTCGCAGAGGGAGGGCTCCTCTCTGGGGCCAACGTCCTGACTTTC | CASTLAEGGLLSGANVLTF
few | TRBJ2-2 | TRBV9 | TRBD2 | TGTGCCAGCAGCGCGGGACTAGCGGGGAGCACCGGGGAGCTGTTTTTT | CASSAGLAGSTGELFF
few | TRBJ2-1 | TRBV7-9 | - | TGTGCCAGCAGCTTAGCGGAGACCTCCTACAATGAGCAGTTCTTC | CASSLAETSYNEQFF
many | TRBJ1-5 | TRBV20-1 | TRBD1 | TGCAGTGCTAGAGGATGGACAGGGCAAAATCAGCCCCAGCATTTT | CSARGWTGQNQPQHF
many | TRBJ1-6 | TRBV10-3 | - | TGTGCCATCAGTGAGTCGAAGGGTGGGTCCTATAATTCACCCCTCCACTTT | CAISESKGGSYNSPLHF
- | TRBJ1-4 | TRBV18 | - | TGTGCCAGCTCACCGCGGAGTACGACTAATGAAAAACTGTTTTTT | CASSPRSTTNEKLFF
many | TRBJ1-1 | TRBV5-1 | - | TGCGCCAGCAGCTTGTGGGACGGTGAAGCTTTCTTT | CASSLWDGEAFF
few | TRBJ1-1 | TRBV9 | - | TGTGCCAGCACCTCTTATACAGGGACCGAAGCTTTCTTT | CASTSYTGTEAFF
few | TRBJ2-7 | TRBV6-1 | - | TGTGCCAGCAGCGCCCACGGGAGAGAGGGTGGCGAGCAGTACTTC | CASSAHGREGGEQYF
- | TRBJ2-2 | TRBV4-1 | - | TGCGCCAGCAGCCGGTTCTCGAACACCGGGGAGCTGTTTTTT | CASSRFSNTGELFF
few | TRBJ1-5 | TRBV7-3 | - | TGTGCCAGCAGCTACGCCCAAAGCTGGGGCGGTCAGCCCCAGCATTTT | CASSYAQSWGGQPQHF